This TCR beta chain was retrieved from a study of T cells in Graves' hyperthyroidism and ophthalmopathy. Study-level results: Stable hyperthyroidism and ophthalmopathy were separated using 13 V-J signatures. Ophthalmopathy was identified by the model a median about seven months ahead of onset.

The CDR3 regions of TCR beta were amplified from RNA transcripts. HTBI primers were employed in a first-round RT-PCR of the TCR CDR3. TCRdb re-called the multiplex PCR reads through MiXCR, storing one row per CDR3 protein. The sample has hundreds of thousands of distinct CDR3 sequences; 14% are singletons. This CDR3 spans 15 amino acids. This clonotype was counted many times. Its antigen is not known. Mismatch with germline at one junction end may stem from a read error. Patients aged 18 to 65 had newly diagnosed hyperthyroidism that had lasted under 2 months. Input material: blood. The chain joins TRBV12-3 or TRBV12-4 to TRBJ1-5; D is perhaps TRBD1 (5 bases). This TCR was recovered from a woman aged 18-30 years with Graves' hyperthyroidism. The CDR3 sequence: CASRADTLSHQPQHF. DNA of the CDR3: TGTGCCAGCAGAGCGGACACGCTTAGCCATCAGCCCCAGCATTTT.